Listed below are T cell receptor beta chains from one sample, sequenced in a study of T-cell reconstitution after alpha-beta-depleted transplantation in children. TCRdb reprocessed the PCR reads via MiXCR and lists one record per CDR3 protein. The data contain about 980,000 distinct CDR3 sequences, about 31% of them seen just once; the ten biggest clones take up over 25%. The material was PBMCs, mostly from graft donor cells, obtained 360 days after TCRalphabeta/CD19-depleted stem cell transplant. All receptors derive from a boy under three years old who had a stem cell transplant for SCID, so the T cells may come from the graft donor. Each CDR3 is given with its conserved first and last residue. The D gene is left open where the match is weak. Clone size is given for some rows only: seen once, a few or many times, or a class if the clone is expanded.

V gene	J gene	D gene	clone size	CDR3 DNA	CDR3 protein
TRBV5-1	TRBJ2-1	-	-	TGCGCCAGCAGTCGCCTTTTACTGCCCTACAATGAGCAGTTCTTC	CASSRLLLPYNEQFF
TRBV20-1	TRBJ2-1	-	many	TGCAGTGCTGGAGAGCAGGGGAATGAGCAGTTCTTC	CSAGEQGNEQFF
TRBV24-1	TRBJ2-1	TRBD2	few	TGTGCCACCAGTGATTCGCCTCTAGCGGGAAGGCAGTTCTTC	CATSDSPLAGRQFF
TRBV5-6	TRBJ2-3	TRBD2	-	TGTGCCAGCAGCTTGGCCCGGGCTAGCGGGGGGCCCCCCACAGATACGCAGTATTTT	CASSLARASGGPPTDTQYF
TRBV6-1	TRBJ1-4	-	few	TGTGCCAGCAGTCAAGGACGCGTTAATGAAAAACTGTTTTTT	CASSQGRVNEKLFF
TRBV5-1	TRBJ1-2	TRBD1	few	TGCGCCAGCAGCTTGAGGACAGGCCTCTATGGCTACACCTTC	CASSLRTGLYGYTF
TRBV6-1	TRBJ2-6	-	-	TGTGCCACCCGTCAACAGGGCTCTGGGGCCAACGTCCTGACTTTC	CATRQQGSGANVLTF
TRBV5-6	TRBJ2-7	-	few	TGTGCCAGCAGCTTGGCGGGGATCCCCTACGAGCAGTACTTC	CASSLAGIPYEQYF
TRBV5-1	TRBJ2-7	TRBD2	-	TGCGCCAGCAGCTTGAATAGCGGGGACGAGCAGTACTTC	CASSLNSGDEQYF
TRBV5-1	TRBJ1-1	-	-	TGCGCCAGCAGCGAACAGACAGGAGGGACTGAAGCTTTCTTT	CASSEQTGGTEAFF
TRBV12-3/TRBV12-4	TRBJ1-6	-	-	TGTGCCAGCAGTTCCACAGGGTCCACCCTCCACTTT	CASSSTGSTLHF
TRBV29-1	TRBJ1-1	-	-	TGCAGCGTTGACCGGGGAAGCACTGAAGCTTTCTTT	CSVDRGSTEAFF
TRBV11-2	TRBJ2-4	TRBD1	-	TGTGCCAGCAGCTCTCGCTGGGGCCTGGCAGGGGGCGAGGCCAAAAACATTCAGTACTTC	CASSSRWGLAGGEAKNIQYF
TRBV2	TRBJ2-1	TRBD2	-	TGTGCCAGCAGCGGACTAGCGGGCGATGAGCAGTTCTTC	CASSGLAGDEQFF
TRBV7-9	TRBJ2-4	-	-	TGTGCCAGCACCGGGACCAAACAAAACATTCAGTACTTC	CASTGTKQNIQYF
TRBV5-1	TRBJ2-1	-	-	TGCGCCAGCAGCGCCGGACAGGAACGGGGGATCAATGAGCAGTTCTTC	CASSAGQERGINEQFF
TRBV4-2	TRBJ2-3	-	many	TGTGCCAGCAGCCAAGGTAATAGGGACCGCTACACAGATACGCAGTATTTT	CASSQGNRDRYTDTQYF
TRBV4-1	TRBJ1-5	TRBD1	-	TGCGCCAGCAGCCAAGATAAGGGACAGATCAGCAATCAGCCCCAGCATTTT	CASSQDKGQISNQPQHF
TRBV2	TRBJ1-2	-	-	TGTGCCAGCAGTGGGGGTCCGACCTATGGCTACACCTTC	CASSGGPTYGYTF
TRBV4-3	TRBJ2-7	TRBD1	-	TGCGCCAGCAGCCAATATTCCGGGACAGCCACCTACGAGCAGTACTTC	CASSQYSGTATYEQYF
TRBV6-5	TRBJ1-4	-	-	TGTGCCAGCAGTTACGACGGGACACGGAGGGAAAAACTGTTTTTT	CASSYDGTRREKLFF
TRBV9	TRBJ1-1	TRBD1	-	TGTGCCAGCAGCGCTTGGGACAGGGGTGACACTGAAGCTTTCTTT	CASSAWDRGDTEAFF
TRBV19	TRBJ1-5	-	-	TGTGCCAGTAGTATAGGTGGGGCACATCAGCCCCAGCATTTT	CASSIGGAHQPQHF
TRBV12-3/TRBV12-4	TRBJ2-3	-	few	TGTGCCAGCAGTTTAGGGGATTCTAGCACAGATACGCAGTATTTT	CASSLGDSSTDTQYF
TRBV5-1	TRBJ2-5	TRBD2	-	TGCGCCAGCAGCTTAACCGGGACTAGAGAGACCCAGTACTTC	CASSLTGTRETQYF
TRBV7-2	TRBJ2-3	-	-	TGTGCCAGCAGCTTAATGAGCGGGTCTAGCACAGATACGCAGTATTTT	CASSLMSGSSTDTQYF
TRBV28	TRBJ2-7	-	-	TGTGCCAGCAGTTTCACGGCGTTGGACTACGAGCAGTACTTC	CASSFTALDYEQYF
TRBV12-3/TRBV12-4	TRBJ2-5	-	-	TGTGCCAGCAGTTTGCGGAGGAGGGCGACCCTGGACTTC	CASSLRRRATLDF
TRBV5-5	TRBJ2-3	-	few	TGTGCCAGCAGCTTGGTGGGGAAAGATACGCAGTATTTT	CASSLVGKDTQYF
TRBV5-1	TRBJ2-5	-	many	TGCGCCAGCACCCCTACCATCCAAGAGACCCAGTACTTC	CASTPTIQETQYF
TRBV12-3/TRBV12-4	TRBJ2-5	-	-	TGTGCCAGCAGTTTACGCGGGACCCGGGAGACCCAGTACTTC	CASSLRGTRETQYF
TRBV12-3/TRBV12-4	TRBJ1-1	-	few	TGTGCCAGCAGTCTCTCTATAAGGGGAGGAGCTTTCTTT	CASSLSIRGGAFF
TRBV20-1	TRBJ1-1	TRBD1	-	TGCAGTGCTAGATCGGACAGGGCCCTGAACACTGAAGCTTTCTTT	CSARSDRALNTEAFF
TRBV2	TRBJ1-2	-	-	TGTGCCAGCAGCCAGGGCTACACCTTC	CASSQGYTF
TRBV12-3/TRBV12-4	TRBJ2-5	TRBD2	-	TGTGCCAGCAGTTCCCAGGCTAGCGGTCAAGAGACCCAGTACTTC	CASSSQASGQETQYF